A single sample is the source of the 8 T cell receptor beta chains below, sequenced in a study of blood T cell repertoires in COVID-19 (dated by TCRdb to the early 2020s). The library came from the immunoSEQ multiplex PCR assay. In its TCRdb copy, this immuneACCESS table keeps in-frame sequences only and misses some clones. Where compared with another copy, unresolved V genes explain less than half of these, and the others have no known cause. This sample lists 95,000 to 150,000 clones; about four fifths were detected once. Clones ranked in the top ten supply roughly 17% of the sample. The material sequenced was peripheral blood. These receptors all come from a man aged 55 to 70 with active or convalescent COVID-19.

This rearrangement joins TRBV11-2 to TRBJ2-4; the match to TRBD2 covers 9 bases. Germline trimming cut 4 bases from V and 2 bases from J; bases unmatched to any gene: 12. Germline assignment: CDR1 SGHAT and CDR2 FQNNGV. The CDR3 totals 18 residues. The CDR3 protein is CASSSPGVAGVSKNIQYF. CDR3 in DNA: TGTGCCAGCAGCTCCCCCGGGGTAGCGGGAGTGTCCAAAAACATTCAGTACTTC.

This clone was seen more than once but under ten times. This rearrangement joins TRBV19 to TRBJ1-5; D is possibly TRBD1 (5 bases). This CDR3 is 15 amino acids long. The ends were cut back, 10 bases at V and 0 bases at J, with 16 bases in the middle. Germline CDR1 is LNHDA and CDR2 is SQIVND (reference sequence). The CDR3 is CATEITGYSNQPQHF. The CDR3 coding sequence is TGTGCCACCGAGATCACAGGCTATAGCAATCAGCCCCAGCATTTT.

This clone was recorded once. The V gene is TRBV5-1, the J gene TRBJ2-5; D is undetermined. The CDR3 extends over 13 amino acids. CDR1 is SGHRS and CDR2 is YFSETQ in the germline V gene. V gave up 4 bases and J gave up 2 bases, with 9 bases separating them. The CDR3 protein is CASSRSLQETQYF. The CDR3 DNA is TGCGCCAGCAGCCGTTCCCTACAAGAGACCCAGTACTTC.

This clone was detected a few times. This sequence joins TRBV30 and TRBJ2-2; the D gene is possibly TRBD2 (5 bases). Trimming shortened V by 3 bases and J by 8 bases, and 13 bases separated the two germline ends. Germline V CDR1 and CDR2: GTSNPN, SVGIG (reference sequence). The CDR3 spans 13 residues. This CDR3 is CAWSPRRVGELFF. CDR3 DNA: TGTGCCTGGAGCCCCAGGCGGGTGGGGGAGCTGTTTTTT.

The rearrangement uses TRBV20-1 and TRBJ1-2; TRBD1 might be the D (5 bases). The CDR3 is made up of 12 amino acids. The germline gives CDR1 DFQATT, CDR2 SNEGSKA (reference sequence). The ends were cut back, 3 bases at V and 8 bases at J, with 13 bases in the middle. The CDR3 DNA reads TGCAGTGCTAGTCGGGGGGATAGGGGCTACACCTTC. Protein: CSASRGDRGYTF.

This clone has only a few counts. This chain links TRBV28 with TRBJ1-4, with TRBD1 matching over 7 bases. The CDR3 consists of 15 residues. CDR1 is MDHEN, CDR2 SYDVKM, per germline. The J segment lost 7 bases and the V segment lost 2 bases, leaving 7 bases of the junction unmatched. DNA for the CDR3: TGTGCCAGCAGTTTACAGGGGGGTTCTTCTGAAAAACTGTTTTTT. As protein: CASSLQGGSSEKLFF.

V gene TRBV7-9 combines with J gene TRBJ1-6; TRBD1 might be the D (5 bases). The germline gives CDR1 SEHNR, CDR2 FQNEAQ (reference sequence). V lost 4 bases to trimming and J lost 5 bases, with 12 bases between them. This CDR3 contains 15 residues. DNA for the CDR3: TGTGCCAGCAGCTCCACCGGGGGGAATAATTCACCCCTCCACTTT. Translated: CASSSTGGNNSPLHF.

The chain employs TRBV5-8 and TRBJ2-7; 10 bases agree with TRBD2. Germline-derived CDR1 and CDR2 are SGHTS and YDEGEE. J lost 6 bases, V lost 0 bases, and 6 bases had no gene match. CDR3 length: 15 residues. The CDR3 loop is CASSLVLAGNGEQYF. The CDR3 nucleotides are TGTGCCAGCAGCTTGGTACTAGCGGGAAACGGCGAGCAGTACTTC.